This entry features one TCR beta chain sequence. This clonotype turned up a few times. Its antigen remains unidentified. No much larger clone exists at a distance of one base, and base qualities are not known. Sequencing relied on an Illumina HiSeq 2500. TCR beta libraries were prepared by quantitative 5'-RACE with molecular barcodes. The source study handled its data this way. To identify disease-linked TCR variants, a new computational method was used, one built on a probabilistic model of VDJ rearrangement. The public reads were quality trimmed at Q25 with fastp and then assembled into clones with MiXCR by TCRdb, keeping productive beta chains. A single entry per CDR3 protein holds the most common genes and DNA from its merged rows. The authors' filters were not applied to this entry. For this sample there are around 890,000 distinct CDR3 sequences; about 10% appear just once. Approximately 0.51% of the sample goes to the ten largest clones.

This entry is derived from a study of CD8 T cells in ankylosing spondylitis (dated by TCRdb to the late 2010s). Some background on the complete study: The study profiled T cell receptor beta repertoires in healthy donors and ankylosing spondylitis patients to find disease-linked TCR variants. Samples of peripheral blood were taken, and for ankylosing spondylitis patients, synovial fluid was collected as well. The full study cohort comprised around 25 ankylosing spondylitis patients and approximately 100 healthy donors. Overall study results and their limits: A TCR beta motif of fewer than 10 highly homologous amino acid variants appeared characteristic of blood from ankylosing spondylitis patients. The disease-linked clones were reported as significantly enriched in matched synovial fluid samples from ankylosing spondylitis patients. The disease-linked clones showed a CD8+ phenotype and occurred at relatively low frequencies in peripheral blood. Some motif variants were previously reported in synovial fluid and blood of reactive arthritis patients, suggesting common disease-initiation mechanisms.

The germline ends are 7 bases apart after V is trimmed by 2 bases and J by 2 bases. As encoded in the germline V gene (reference sequence), CDR1 is DFQATT while CDR2 is SNEGSKA. The CDR3 starts with the cysteine, ends with the phenylalanine, and has 12 residues. Kept here is only the CDR3 DNA, which spans 36 bases and is read in frame from base 1. The source material was blood, either unsorted or a sorted T cell fraction (not recorded which). The chain is encoded by TRBV20-1 joined to TRBJ2-7; matching of 6 bases hints at TRBD2 as the D gene. The receptor's source is a male donor with ankylosing spondylitis. The CDR3 region has the sequence CSARREAYEQYF. The DNA reads as follows: TGCAGTGCTAGAAGGGAGGCCTACGAGCAGTACTTC.